The clone carrying this T cell receptor beta chain was detected only once. What it recognizes is unknown. All patients relapsed after autologous stem cell transplantation, and brentuximab vedotin exposure varied. With V trimmed by 5 bases and J by 2 bases, 14 bases remained unmatched. Germline V gene data show CDR1 as MNHEY and CDR2 as SMNVEV (reference sequence). The CDR3 runs 18 residues. These data come from a study of PD-1 blockade in classical Hodgkin lymphoma. Study-level results: As was reported, newly diagnosed patients showed lower baseline TCR diversity than healthy donors did. Some patients started nivolumab under 1 year after ASCT, and they were excluded.

Here immunoSEQ multiplex PCR was the method, and the copy in TCRdb shows in-frame clones only, minus some. The sample shows roughly 13,000 clones, around 90% of them seen only once. This TCR came from a human donor with classical Hodgkin lymphoma. The starting material was peripheral blood mononuclear cells (PBMCs), obtained at baseline. The chain joins TRBV27 to TRBJ2-7; TRBD2 agrees at 11 bases. In DNA, the CDR3 is TGTGCCAGCAGTACTAACATTCCGACTAGCGGGGTTCCCTACGAGCAGTACTTC. Translated, it gives CASSTNIPTSGVPYEQYF.